The 16 T cell receptor beta chains given below trace back to one sample, sequenced in a study of beta chain features in type 1 diabetes. Notes on the study in general: Among patients with Type 1 diabetes, TCRB CDR3s were moderately but significantly shorter in every one of the four CD4+ subsets.

The study reverse transcribed the entire isolated RNA, so it sequenced expressed TCRB transcripts. Clones were read by immunoSEQ multiplex PCR, and TCRdb kept only the in-frame ones, dropping some. The sample records approximately 260,000 clones, around 24% being singletons. These receptors' targets are unknown. The specimen sequenced was naive CD4+ T cells from blood. Source of these receptors: a woman in her 30s with type 1 diabetes.

The chain uses TRBV9 and TRBJ2-5, with TRBD2 matching 7 bases. Unmatched junction bases numbered 4, after V lost 3 bases and J lost 2 bases. The CDR3 is 14 residues long. Per the germline V gene, CDR1 is SGDLS and CDR2 is YYNGEE. CDR3 amino acids: CASSALARQETQYF. In nucleotides, the CDR3 is TGTGCCAGCAGCGCACTAGCGCGACAAGAGACCCAGTACTTC.

In its sample, this clone was seen a few times. CDR3 residues: CASTPTSGRFYEQYF. CDR3 coding DNA: TGTGCCAGCACCCCGACTAGCGGGAGGTTCTACGAGCAGTACTTC. J is TRBJ2-7 and V is TRBV6-5; 13 bases agree with TRBD2. Per germline, CDR1 MNHEY and CDR2 SVGAGI. V lost 7 bases and J lost 3; bases outside the gene matches: 6. CDR3 length: 15 residues.

In this sample, this clone turned up a few times. One junction end does not reproduce the germline sequence, and a read error may be involved. This chain uses TRBV7-9 with TRBJ2-7; the D gene is possibly TRBD1 (5 bases). This CDR3 comprises 13 residues. Germline loops: CDR1 SEHNR, CDR2 FQNEAQ (reference sequence). CDR3 amino acids: CASSLGASLRWDF. The CDR3 bases are TGTGCCAGCAGCCTAGGGGCAAGCCTCCGGTGGGACTTC.

The table lists this clone with a few counts. This chain joins TRBV4-2 and TRBJ2-1; TRBD2 matches 11 bases. Germline trimming cut 0 bases from V and 1 base from J; bases unmatched to any gene: 5. Germline loops: CDR1 LGHNA, CDR2 YNFKEQ. The CDR3 sequence is 18 residues long. The CDR3 DNA is TGTGCCAGCAGCCAAGATCCCCTAGCGGGAGGTTCCTACAATGAGCAGTTCTTC. It specifies CASSQDPLAGGSYNEQFF.

This clone has just a few counts. The chain joins TRBV19 to TRBJ1-5; D gene uncertain. Trimming pared 6 bases from V and 4 bases from J, leaving 10 bases between. The CDR3 length is 13 residues. Looked up from germline, CDR1 is LNHDA and CDR2 is SQIVND (reference sequence). The CDR3 nucleotides read TGTGCCAGTAGGAGCGAAGGAAATCAGCCCCAGCATTTT. Its protein product is CASRSEGNQPQHF.

The gene calls are TRBV2 and TRBJ2-1, with TRBD2 identical over 12 bases. Trimming removed 6 bases from V and 2 bases from J; junction bases left unmatched: 11. CDR3 length: 18 amino acids. The V gene's germline CDR1 is SNHLY and CDR2 FYNNEI. The chain's CDR3 is CASRAGLAGRHPYNEQFF. CDR3 nucleotide sequence: TGTGCCAGCAGAGCAGGACTAGCGGGACGTCACCCCTACAATGAGCAGTTCTTC.

This clone occurred a few times. Different DNA sequences within this sample yield the same CDR3. The chain has TRBV30 and TRBJ2-5; D uncertain. This CDR3 contains 10 residues. The germline gives CDR1 GTSNPN, CDR2 SVGIG (reference sequence). Deletions cut 2 bases from V and 5 bases from J, with 3 bases between. DNA for the CDR3: TGTGCCTGGAGTCGTGAGACCCAGTACTTC. Translating gives CAWSRETQYF.

Here the CDR3 DNA reads TGTGCCAGCAGTTCCCCCTCGGGAAGTGAAAAACTGTTTTTT. Amino acids: CASSSPSGSEKLFF. The chain is built from TRBV27 and TRBJ1-4; no definite D call. This CDR3 comprises 14 residues. V dropped 4 bases and J dropped 7 bases, with 13 bases sitting between them. CDR1 MNHEY and CDR2 SMNVEV come from the germline V gene (reference sequence). Filled out from reference TRBV27 and TRBJ1-4, the complete variable domain reads EAQVTQNPRYLITVTGKKLTVTCSQNMNHEYMSWYRQDPGLGLRQIYYSMNVEVTDKGDVPEGYKVSRKEKRNFPLILESPSPNQTSLYFCASSSPSGSEKLFFGSGTQLSVL.

V and J are TRBV9 and TRBJ2-1; 8 bases match TRBD2. This CDR3 is built from 15 residues. CDR1 and CDR2 (germline): SGDLS, YYNGEE. V trimming: 0 bases; J trimming: 9 bases; junction bases outside the gene matches: 8. The DNA for the CDR3 is TGTGCCAGCAGCGTAGCGGGCGGGAGGTCCAGTGAGCAGTTCTTC. This codes for CASSVAGGRSSEQFF.

This chain links TRBV29-1 with TRBJ1-3, with TRBD1 as a possible D gene (5 bases). V was clipped by 6 bases and J by 3 bases, with 12 bases between them. Germline CDR1 reads SQVTM; CDR2 reads ANQGSEA. The CDR3 spans 13 residues. This CDR3 reads CSVERGGGNTIYF. The CDR3 DNA follows: TGCAGCGTGGAGAGGGGAGGTGGAAACACCATATATTTT.

CDR3 coding DNA: TGTGCCAGCAGCCAGGTGGGAGTTACTGAAGCTTTCTTT. Amino acid sequence: CASSQVGVTEAFF. The rearrangement links TRBV4-2 to TRBJ1-1; no clear D gene. Germline CDR1 reads LGHNA; CDR2 reads YNFKEQ. This CDR3 is built from 13 residues. Trimming took off 3 bases at V and 5 bases at J, with 10 bases between the two ends.

This chain connects TRBV11-2 to TRBJ2-2; TRBD2 is a possible D gene (6 bases). The CDR3 runs 14 residues. V shed 4 bases and J shed 5 bases, with 11 bases lying between them. Per germline, CDR1 SGHAT and CDR2 FQNNGV. The CDR3 DNA sequence: TGTGCCAGCAGCTGGGGGGTGGTTACCGGGGAGCTGTTTTTT. Its translation: CASSWGVVTGELFF.

This clone appeared a few times. This chain connects TRBV9 to TRBJ2-2; weak D call: TRBD2 (5 bases). V lost 3 bases, J lost 0 bases, and 9 bases lay in between. Germline CDR1 is SGDLS and CDR2 is YYNGEE. This CDR3 has 15 residues. In DNA, the CDR3 is TGTGCCAGCAGCGCTAGCACCACGAACACCGGGGAGCTGTTTTTT. Translation: CASSASTTNTGELFF.

A few counts support this clone. This chain links TRBV28 with TRBJ1-3; 10 bases are shared with TRBD1. This CDR3 spans 14 amino acids. Germline CDR1 and CDR2: MDHEN and SYDVKM. V trimming: 6 bases; J trimming: 4 bases; junction bases outside the gene matches: 3. Here the CDR3 reads CASRTGGEGNTIYF. CDR3 sequence (DNA): TGTGCCAGCAGGACAGGGGGCGAGGGAAACACCATATATTTT.

This clone was detected only a few times. This chain connects TRBV28 to TRBJ2-7; 7 nucleotides align to TRBD1. The junction had 3 bases not matched to a gene; V was cut back by 8 bases and J by 2 bases. Germline V gene data show CDR1 as MDHEN and CDR2 as SYDVKM. The CDR3 covers 12 residues. The CDR3: CASQGQTYEQYF. The CDR3 bases are TGTGCCAGCCAGGGACAGACCTACGAGCAGTACTTC.

The chain uses TRBV5-1 and TRBJ2-2; 7 bases are a match to TRBD2. V shed 1 base, J shed 4 bases, and the junction held 7 bases outside the gene matches. Germline CDR1 reads SGHRS; CDR2 reads YFSETQ. CDR3 length: 16 amino acids. The CDR3 DNA sequence: TGCGCCAGCAGCTTGATAACGGGAGGCAGCACCGGGGAGCTGTTTTTT. It encodes CASSLITGGSTGELFF.